The present TCR beta chain was sequenced within a study of T cell repertoires in cytomegalovirus infection. About the study: Public TCR beta signature analysis indicated the presence of both CMV infection and matching HLA type.

TCRdb processed the reads anew with MiXCR; each CDR3 protein has one entry. This table holds more than 500,000 distinct CDR3 sequences, about 17% found once. Remarks on this clonotype: This may be a read error: a much more frequent sequence differs by one nucleotide. In this CDR3 the conserved last residue, phenylalanine or tryptophan, is missing, so a read error is likely.

Unmatched junction bases numbered 8, after V lost 5 bases and J lost 4 bases. CDR1 and CDR2 (germline): MDHEN, SYDVKM. The length of the CDR3 is 16 residues. The sequencing sample was made of CD8+ T cells from PBMCs. This TCR derives from a human donor in good health (CMV status not recorded). Some clones in this sample may be carry-over from other donors' samples. The rearrangement uses TRBV28 and TRBJ2-1, with 10 positions matching TRBD2. This CDR3 reads CASSPPGTSDYNEQFL. CDR3 in DNA: TGTGCCAGCAGTCCCCCCGGGACTAGCGATTACAATGAGCAGTTCTTA.